The 19 T cell receptor beta chains below were found in one sample sequenced in a study of OX40 agonist ivuxolimab in advanced cancers. Repertoires were generated with immunoSEQ multiplex PCR, while TCRdb's copy carries only in-frame clones and drops some. Among some 98,000 clones listed, 93% were seen once. This sample comprised CD4+ or CD8+ T cells sorted from blood, obtained in a trial of the OX40 agonist ivuxolimab. The receptors were gathered from an adult with an advanced solid tumor such as melanoma, head and neck, liver or kidney cancer.

This chain uses TRBV29-1 with TRBJ2-3; D possibly matches TRBD1 or TRBD2 (5 bases each). Trimming cost V 4 bases and J 0 bases, with 20 bases left between them. The CDR3 spans 17 residues. Germline CDR1 SQVTM, CDR2 ANQGSEA. The CDR3 nucleotides are TGCAGCGTTGCGTGGGGGTTCGGACTTGATAGCACAGATACGCAGTATTTT. This gives the protein CSVAWGFGLDSTDTQYF.

This clone was seen just once. This chain uses TRBV4-3 with TRBJ2-3, with 14 bases lining up with TRBD2. This CDR3 region has 17 residues. The junction had 9 bases not matched to a gene; V was cut back by 3 bases and J by 7 bases. The germline V gene has CDR1 LGHNA and CDR2 YSLEER. Written as DNA, the CDR3 is TGCGCCAGCAGCCAGCGCACGGGGACTAGCGGGGGAAATACGCAGTATTTT. The encoded protein is CASSQRTGTSGGNTQYF.

This chain links TRBV6-1 with TRBJ1-1; no reliable D call. V was trimmed by 5 bases and J by 9 bases, leaving 13 bases between them. The CDR3 has 12 residues. Per germline, CDR1 MNHNS and CDR2 SASEGT. The CDR3 is CASSYTPEKAFF. The CDR3 DNA reads TGTGCCAGCAGTTATACACCGGAAAAAGCTTTCTTT.

This chain joins TRBV9 and TRBJ2-1; the D gene is possibly TRBD2 (6 bases). Germline V gene sequence: CDR1 SGDLS, CDR2 YYNGEE. The V end was cut by 4 bases, the J end by 4 bases, with 12 bases between. CDR3 length equals 14 residues. This CDR3 reads CASSTSSPYNEQFF. In DNA, the CDR3 is TGTGCCAGCAGCACTAGCAGTCCTTACAATGAGCAGTTCTTC.

Here the CDR3 reads CAWRVRGQGNTIYF. The DNA of the CDR3 is TGTGCCTGGAGGGTTCGAGGGCAAGGAAACACCATATATTTT. The chain recombines TRBV30 with TRBJ1-3; D is unresolved. The V and J ends lost 3 bases and 4 bases respectively, with 13 bases between them. This CDR3 region has 14 residues. Germline V gene sequence: CDR1 GTSNPN, CDR2 SVGIG (reference sequence).

The rearrangement links TRBV11-2 to TRBJ2-3, with 8 bases matching TRBD1. V was pared by 5 bases and J by 4 bases, with 8 bases of the junction left unmatched. The V gene's germline CDR1 is SGHAT and CDR2 FQNNGV. The CDR3 is 15 residues long. CDR3 in amino acids: CASSPGGEVADTQYF. DNA for the CDR3: TGTGCCAGCAGCCCAGGGGGCGAGGTGGCAGATACGCAGTATTTT.

The CDR3 loop is CASSRTGDWDQPQHF. The CDR3 region has the DNA TGTGCCAGCAGCCGTACAGGGGACTGGGATCAGCCCCAGCATTTT. V usage is TRBV6-6 and J usage is TRBJ1-5; 7 bases are a match to TRBD1. V was pared by 6 bases and J by 5 bases, with 10 bases of the junction left unmatched. The CDR3 consists of 15 residues. Germline assignment: CDR1 MNHNY and CDR2 SVGAGI (reference sequence).

V usage is TRBV6-5 and J usage is TRBJ1-1; D not certain. The germline V gene encodes CDR1 MNHEY and CDR2 SVGAGI. Trimming pared 3 bases from V and 10 bases from J, leaving 12 bases between. This CDR3 region has 12 residues. CDR3 sequence: CASSYGDSGAFF. The CDR3 nucleotides are TGTGCCAGCAGTTATGGAGATAGTGGAGCTTTCTTT.

The chain carries TRBV28 and TRBJ1-5; 10 nucleotides match TRBD1. The V gene's germline CDR1 is MDHEN and CDR2 SYDVKM. This CDR3 contains 15 residues. After removal of 4 bases from V and 7 bases from J, the junction contained 7 bases not matched to a gene. The CDR3 DNA follows: TGTGCCAGCAGTTCCCCGACAGGGGGCGAGCAGCCCCAGCATTTT. It codes for CASSSPTGGEQPQHF.

The chain joins TRBV5-5 to TRBJ1-3, with D perhaps TRBD1 (5 bases). The CDR3 length is 14 residues. From germline, CDR1 is SGHKS and CDR2 YYEKEE (reference sequence). Trimming pared 1 base from V and 1 base from J, leaving 6 bases between. CDR3 residues: CASSLPGSGNTIYF. DNA of the CDR3: TGTGCCAGCAGCTTGCCAGGGTCTGGAAACACCATATATTTT.

The chain links TRBV30 to TRBJ2-3; 7 bases fit TRBD2. After removal of 2 bases from V and 1 base from J, the junction contained 3 bases not matched to a gene. Germline values: CDR1 GTSNPN, CDR2 SVGIG (reference sequence). CDR3 length: 14 residues. The CDR3 loop is CAWSHRGGTDTQYF. CDR3 bases: TGTGCCTGGAGTCACCGGGGGGGCACAGATACGCAGTATTTT.

The rearrangement links TRBV6-5 to TRBJ1-2; D gene uncertain. The V and J ends lost 4 bases and 8 bases respectively, with 14 bases between them. Germline assignment: CDR1 MNHEY and CDR2 SVGAGI. The CDR3 covers 13 residues. The CDR3 DNA follows: TGTGCCAGCAGTTCCCCGACTACGGGGGGCTACACCTTC. Protein: CASSSPTTGGYTF.

The genes are TRBV10-3 and TRBJ1-5, with 9 bases aligning to TRBD1. With V trimmed by 6 bases and J by 5 bases, 2 bases remained unmatched. Per the germline V gene, CDR1 is ENHRY and CDR2 is SYGVKD. The CDR3 has 13 amino acids. CDR3 sequence reads: CAIRDRGDQPQHF. CDR3 coding DNA: TGTGCCATCAGGGACAGGGGAGATCAGCCCCAGCATTTT.

This clone was observed once. This chain joins TRBV6-5 and TRBJ1-1, with D tentatively TRBD1 (5 bases). Germline V gene data show CDR1 as MNHEY and CDR2 as SVGAGI. The length of the CDR3 is 13 residues. The V end was cut by 2 bases, the J end by 10 bases, with 14 bases between. The CDR3: CASSYETVSPAFF. DNA of the CDR3: TGTGCCAGCAGTTACGAGACAGTATCCCCAGCTTTCTTT.

This clone showed up just once. The chain employs TRBV30 and TRBJ2-2; D ambiguous. Germline V gene data show CDR1 as GTSNPN and CDR2 as SVGIG (reference sequence). The CDR3 spans 13 residues. The V and J ends lost 3 bases and 2 bases respectively, with 7 bases between them. CDR3 amino acids: CAWRTRNTGELFF. DNA for the CDR3: TGTGCCTGGAGGACGAGAAACACCGGGGAGCTGTTTTTT.

CDR3 loop: CASRDRGTGNTIYF. CDR3 DNA: TGTGCCAGCAGGGACAGGGGAACTGGAAACACCATATATTTT. This chain uses TRBV19 with TRBJ1-3, with 10 bases fitting TRBD1. The germline gives CDR1 LNHDA, CDR2 SQIVND (reference sequence). Trimming at V came to 9 bases and at J to 2 bases, leaving 4 bases not matched to a gene. This CDR3 region has 14 residues.

The genes are TRBV29-1 and TRBJ2-3; D unresolved. Trimming stripped 5 bases from V and 1 base from J, with 16 bases between. Germline V gene lookup returns CDR1 SQVTM and CDR2 ANQGSEA. The length of the CDR3 is 15 residues. The chain's CDR3 is CSVSPTLFRTDTQYF. Here the CDR3 DNA reads TGCAGCGTTTCACCCACCCTTTTTCGCACAGATACGCAGTATTTT.

The chain links TRBV28 to TRBJ2-3, with 14 bases identical to TRBD2. The CDR3 covers 16 residues. Germline V CDR1 and CDR2: MDHEN, SYDVKM. V lost 5 bases, J lost 5 bases, and 6 bases stayed unmatched. CDR3 residues: CASSPSGTSGGDTQYF. In DNA form, the CDR3 reads TGTGCCAGCAGTCCCTCCGGGACTAGCGGGGGAGATACGCAGTATTTT.

The chain joins TRBV7-2 to TRBJ2-1, with D uncertain. Germline V gene data show CDR1 as SGHTA and CDR2 as FQGNSA. The ends were cut back, 1 base at V and 0 bases at J, with 7 bases in the middle. The CDR3 extends over 15 amino acids. CDR3 region: CASSLVQNSYNEQFF. CDR3 in DNA: TGTGCCAGCAGCTTAGTACAGAACTCCTACAATGAGCAGTTCTTC.